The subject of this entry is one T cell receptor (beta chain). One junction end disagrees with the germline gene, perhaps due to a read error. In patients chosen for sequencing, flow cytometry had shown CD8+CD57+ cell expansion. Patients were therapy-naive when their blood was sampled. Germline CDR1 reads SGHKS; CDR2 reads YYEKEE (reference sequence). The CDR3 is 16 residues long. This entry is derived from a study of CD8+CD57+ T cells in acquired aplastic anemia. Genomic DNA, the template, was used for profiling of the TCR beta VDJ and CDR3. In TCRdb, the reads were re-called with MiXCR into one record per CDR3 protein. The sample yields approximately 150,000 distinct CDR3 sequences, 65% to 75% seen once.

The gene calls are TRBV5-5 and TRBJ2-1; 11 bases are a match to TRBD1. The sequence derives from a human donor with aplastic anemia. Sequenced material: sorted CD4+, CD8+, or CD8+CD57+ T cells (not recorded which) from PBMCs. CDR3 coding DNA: TGCGCCAGCAGCATCCTCGCCGGGACAGGGGGCAATGAGCAGTTCTTC. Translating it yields CASSILAGTGGNEQFF.